The sequence of this T cell receptor (beta chain) was determined in a study of tumor-infiltrating lymphocytes in primary liver carcinoma. Study information: Tumor staging was T1-T3 N0M0; sizes spanned about 4 to 11 cm across. General study results and limits: Top clones occupying all five tumor regions numbered only about 7-24%.

TCR beta cDNA was made from approximately 540 ng total RNA with a constant-region primer. Three-round nested multiplex PCR performed with slightly modified ARM-PCR produced the TCR beta libraries. TRBV1-TRBV30 forward and Cbeta reverse primers drove the first two roughly 10-cycle rounds. TCRdb reprocessed the multiplex PCR reads via MiXCR and lists one record per CDR3 protein. The sample carries approximately 190,000 distinct CDR3 sequences, around 85% recorded once. Starting material for RNA and DNA co-extraction consisted of roughly 17-31 mg of unsorted bulk tissue. CDR1 MNHEY and CDR2 SVGAGI come from the germline V gene. The CDR3 loop spans 15 amino acids. Trimming left V 8 bases short and J 4 bases short, with 20 bases between. About this clonotype: The antigen remains undetermined.

V is TRBV6-5 and J is TRBJ2-5; TRBD1 is a possible D gene (6 bases). The sample was tumor tissue from primary liver carcinoma. This clonotype was sampled from a man between 40 and 49 years old with primary liver carcinoma and hepatitis B virus infection. The CDR3 DNA follows: TGTGCCAGCGGTCGAACCACAGGGAGCGGAGAGACCCAGTACTTC. This encodes CASGRTTGSGETQYF.